The source of this T cell receptor (beta chain) is a study of persistence of HIV-infected CD4 T cells. Across the study: CD4+ T cells responding to CMV or HIV-1 Gag were isolated.

Cells were stimulated with overlapping HIV-1 Gag 15-mer peptides. Sorted nonresponding memory CD4+ T cells were CD40L-negative, CD69-negative, CD45RO-high. Adults with HIV-1 started suppressive ART while chronically infected. CD4+ T cell counts exceeded 400 cells/uL; CMV serology was positive. The libraries were made with immunoSEQ version 4 in survey mode. TCRdb keeps only in-frame clones here, not all; method: immunoSEQ multiplex PCR. This table has about 64,000 clones, about 69% appearing once. Note on this clone: The antigen is unknown.

CDR3 size: 16 residues. Germline CDR1 is MDHEN and CDR2 is SYDVKM. V was cut by 4 bases and J by 3 bases, with 19 bases left in between. Notes on the study in general: Rare CMV-responding cells carrying HIV-1 proviruses were not analyzed separately for TCR.

The chain has TRBV28 and TRBJ2-7; D is possibly TRBD2 (6 bases). Sequenced here: CD4+ T cells sorted from PBMCs after approximately 19-hour stimulation, sampled from a patient who received antiretroviral therapy. This receptor was obtained from an adult man with HIV who was CMV-seropositive. The CDR3 protein is CASSWVAGTEGYEQYF. The CDR3 DNA reads TGTGCCAGCAGTTGGGTCGCCGGGACTGAAGGCTACGAGCAGTACTTC.